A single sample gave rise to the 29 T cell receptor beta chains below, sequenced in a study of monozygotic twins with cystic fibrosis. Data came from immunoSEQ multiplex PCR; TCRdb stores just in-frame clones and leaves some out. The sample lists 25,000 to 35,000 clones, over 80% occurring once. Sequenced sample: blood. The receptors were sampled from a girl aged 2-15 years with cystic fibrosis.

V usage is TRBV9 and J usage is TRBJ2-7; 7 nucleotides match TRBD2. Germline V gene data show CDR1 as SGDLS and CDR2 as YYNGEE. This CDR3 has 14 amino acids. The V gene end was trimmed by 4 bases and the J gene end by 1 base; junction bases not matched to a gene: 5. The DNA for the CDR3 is TGTGCCAGCAGCACATCTAGCGGATCCTACGAGCAGTACTTC. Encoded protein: CASSTSSGSYEQYF.

The CDR3 sequence is CASSLPGLKAFF. The CDR3, as DNA: TGTGCCAGCAGTTTACCCGGGCTGAAAGCTTTCTTT. The rearrangement links TRBV27 to TRBJ1-1; D remains unclear. This CDR3 is built from 12 residues. V shed 2 bases and J shed 9 bases, with 10 bases lying between them. From germline, CDR1 is MNHEY and CDR2 SMNVEV (reference sequence).

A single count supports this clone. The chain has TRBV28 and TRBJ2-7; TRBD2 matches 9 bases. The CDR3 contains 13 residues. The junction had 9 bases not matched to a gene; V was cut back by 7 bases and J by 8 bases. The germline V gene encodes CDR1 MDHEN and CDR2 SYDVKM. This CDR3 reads CASIPAGGPKQYF. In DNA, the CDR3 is TGTGCCAGCATCCCCGCGGGAGGGCCTAAGCAGTACTTC.

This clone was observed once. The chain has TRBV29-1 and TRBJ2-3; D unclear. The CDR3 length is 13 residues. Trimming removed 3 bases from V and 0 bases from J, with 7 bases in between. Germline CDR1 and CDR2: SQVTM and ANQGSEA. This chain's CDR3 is CSVDGSSTDTQYF. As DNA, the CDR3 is TGCAGCGTTGACGGCTCTAGCACAGATACGCAGTATTTT.

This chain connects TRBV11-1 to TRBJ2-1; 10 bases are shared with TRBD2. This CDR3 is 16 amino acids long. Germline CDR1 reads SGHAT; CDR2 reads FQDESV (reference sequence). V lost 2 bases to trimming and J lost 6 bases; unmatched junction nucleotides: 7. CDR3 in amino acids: CASSLLAGELGNEQFF. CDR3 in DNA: TGTGCCAGCAGCTTACTAGCGGGAGAGTTAGGCAATGAGCAGTTCTTC.

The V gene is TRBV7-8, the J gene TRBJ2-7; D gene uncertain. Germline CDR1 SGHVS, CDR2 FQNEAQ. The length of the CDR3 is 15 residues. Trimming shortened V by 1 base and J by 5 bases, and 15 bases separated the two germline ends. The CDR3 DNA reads TGTGCCAGCAGCTTAGAGTGGGGTGGGGATCACGAGCAGTACTTC. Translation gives CASSLEWGGDHEQYF. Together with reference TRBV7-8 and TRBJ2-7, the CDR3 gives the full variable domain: GAGVSQSPRYKVAKRGQDVALRCDPISGHVSLFWYQQALGQGPEFLTYFQNEAQLDKSGLPSDRFFAERPEGSVSTLKIQRTQQEDSAVYLCASSLEWGGDHEQYFGPGTRLTVT.

The CDR3 reads CASSQDSRESSYEQYF. CDR3 in DNA: TGCGCCAGCAGCCAAGATTCGCGGGAAAGCTCCTACGAGCAGTACTTC. This sequence joins TRBV4-1 and TRBJ2-7; TRBD2 might be the D (6 bases). Trimming left V 0 bases short and J 0 bases short, with 12 bases between. CDR1 is MGHRA, CDR2 YSYEKL, per germline. This CDR3 spans 16 amino acids.

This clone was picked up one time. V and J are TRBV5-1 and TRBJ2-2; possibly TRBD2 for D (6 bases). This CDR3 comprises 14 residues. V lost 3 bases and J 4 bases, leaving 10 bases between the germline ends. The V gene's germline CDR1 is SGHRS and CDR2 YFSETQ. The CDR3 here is CASSSGVATGELFF. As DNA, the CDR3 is TGCGCCAGCAGCTCGGGGGTTGCCACCGGGGAGCTGTTTTTT.

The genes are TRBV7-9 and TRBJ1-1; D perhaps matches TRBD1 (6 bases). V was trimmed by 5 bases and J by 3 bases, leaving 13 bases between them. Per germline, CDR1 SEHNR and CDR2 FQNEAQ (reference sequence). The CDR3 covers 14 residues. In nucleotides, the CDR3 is TGTGCCAGCAGCGCCCAGGACAGCTACACTGAAGCTTTCTTT. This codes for CASSAQDSYTEAFF.

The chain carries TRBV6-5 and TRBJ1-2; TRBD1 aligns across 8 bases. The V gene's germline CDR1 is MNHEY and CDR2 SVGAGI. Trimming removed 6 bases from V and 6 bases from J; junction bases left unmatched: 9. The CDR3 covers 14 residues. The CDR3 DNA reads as TGTGCCAGCAGGAAGACAGGGGCTACCCATGGCTACACCTTC. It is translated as CASRKTGATHGYTF.

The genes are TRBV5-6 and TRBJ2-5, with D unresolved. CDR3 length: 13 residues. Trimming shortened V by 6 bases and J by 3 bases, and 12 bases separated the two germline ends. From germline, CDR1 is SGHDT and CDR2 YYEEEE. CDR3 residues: CASNINPEETQYF. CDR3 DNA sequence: TGTGCCAGCAACATTAACCCAGAAGAGACCCAGTACTTC.

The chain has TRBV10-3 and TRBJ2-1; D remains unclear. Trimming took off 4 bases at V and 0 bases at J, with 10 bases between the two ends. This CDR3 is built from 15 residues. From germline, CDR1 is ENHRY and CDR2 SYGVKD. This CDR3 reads CAISVQTDSYNEQFF. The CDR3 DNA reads TGTGCCATCAGTGTCCAGACTGACTCCTACAATGAGCAGTTCTTC.

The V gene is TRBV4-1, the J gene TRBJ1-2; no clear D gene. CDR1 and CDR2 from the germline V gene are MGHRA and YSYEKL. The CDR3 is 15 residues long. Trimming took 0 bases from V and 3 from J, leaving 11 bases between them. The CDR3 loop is CASSQDSGTDYGYTF. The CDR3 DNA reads TGCGCCAGCAGCCAAGACTCCGGAACGGACTATGGCTACACCTTC.

For the CDR3, the DNA is TGTGCCAGCAGGGGGCGGGAACGGTCCTACAATGAGCAGTTCTTC. This codes for CASRGRERSYNEQFF. This rearrangement joins TRBV7-7 to TRBJ2-1; possibly TRBD2 for D (6 bases). V lost 6 bases and J lost 1, with 13 bases in between. CDR1 SSHAT and CDR2 FNYEAQ come from the germline V gene (reference sequence). CDR3 length: 15 residues.

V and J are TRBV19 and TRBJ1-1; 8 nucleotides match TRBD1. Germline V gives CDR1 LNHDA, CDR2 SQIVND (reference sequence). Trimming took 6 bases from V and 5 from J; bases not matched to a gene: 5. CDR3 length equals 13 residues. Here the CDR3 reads CASSDRGETEAFF. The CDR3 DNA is TGTGCCAGTAGCGACAGGGGAGAGACTGAAGCTTTCTTT. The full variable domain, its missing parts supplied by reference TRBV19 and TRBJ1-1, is DGGITQSPKYLFRKEGQNVTLSCEQNLNHDAMYWYRQDPGQGLRLIYYSQIVNDFQKGDIAEGYSVSREKKESFPLTVTSAQKNPTAFYLCASSDRGETEAFFGQGTRLTVV.

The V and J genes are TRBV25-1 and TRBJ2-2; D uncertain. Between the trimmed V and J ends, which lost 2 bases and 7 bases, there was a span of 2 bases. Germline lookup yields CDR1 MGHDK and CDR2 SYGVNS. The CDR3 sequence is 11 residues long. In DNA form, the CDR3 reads TGTGCCAGCAGTGAAGTCGGGGAGCTGTTTTTT. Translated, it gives CASSEVGELFF.

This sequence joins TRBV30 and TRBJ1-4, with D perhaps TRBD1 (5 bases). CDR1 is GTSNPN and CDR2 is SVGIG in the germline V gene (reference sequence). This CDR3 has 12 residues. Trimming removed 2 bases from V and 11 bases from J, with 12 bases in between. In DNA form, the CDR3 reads TGTGCCTGGAGTTCTCAAGGGGAGAAACTGTTTTTT. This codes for CAWSSQGEKLFF.

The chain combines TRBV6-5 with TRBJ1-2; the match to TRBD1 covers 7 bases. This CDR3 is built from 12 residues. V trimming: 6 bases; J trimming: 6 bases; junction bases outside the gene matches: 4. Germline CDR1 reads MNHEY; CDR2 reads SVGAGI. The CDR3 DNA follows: TGTGCCAGCAGCCAGGGGGTTCATGGCTACACCTTC. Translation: CASSQGVHGYTF.

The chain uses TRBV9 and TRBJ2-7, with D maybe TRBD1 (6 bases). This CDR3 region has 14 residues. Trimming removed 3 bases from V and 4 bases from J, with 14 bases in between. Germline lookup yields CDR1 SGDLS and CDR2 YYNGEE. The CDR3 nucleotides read TGTGCCAGCAGCGATGAAGGACAGACTTACGAGCAGTACTTC. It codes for CASSDEGQTYEQYF.

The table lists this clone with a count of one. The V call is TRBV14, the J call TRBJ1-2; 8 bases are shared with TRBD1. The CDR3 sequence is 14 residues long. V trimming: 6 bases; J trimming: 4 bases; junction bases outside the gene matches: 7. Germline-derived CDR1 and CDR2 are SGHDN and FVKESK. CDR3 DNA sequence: TGTGCCAGCAGTCCATCAGGGGGCCCCTATGGCTACACCTTC. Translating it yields CASSPSGGPYGYTF.

The CDR3 DNA follows: TGCGCCAGCAGCCAGGGACAGCGAGGATACGAGCAGTACTTC. Translated: CASSQGQRGYEQYF. The V and J genes are TRBV4-1 and TRBJ2-7; 7 bases agree with TRBD1. J was trimmed by 4 bases and V by 3 bases; bases with no gene match: 6. CDR1 and CDR2 (germline): MGHRA, YSYEKL. CDR3 length: 14 residues.

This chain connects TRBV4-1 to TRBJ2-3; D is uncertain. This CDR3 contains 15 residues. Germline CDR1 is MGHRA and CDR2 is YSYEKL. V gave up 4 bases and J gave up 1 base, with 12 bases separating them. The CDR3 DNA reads TGCGCCAGCAGCCCGCGGTATTTTGGCACAGATACGCAGTATTTT. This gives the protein CASSPRYFGTDTQYF.

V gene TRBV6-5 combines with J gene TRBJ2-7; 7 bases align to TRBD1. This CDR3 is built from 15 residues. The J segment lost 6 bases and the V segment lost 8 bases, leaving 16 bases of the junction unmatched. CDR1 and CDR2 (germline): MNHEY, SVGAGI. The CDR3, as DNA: TGTGCCAGCGCGTCAGGGGGACACCCCTCGGGCGAGCAGTACTTC. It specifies CASASGGHPSGEQYF.

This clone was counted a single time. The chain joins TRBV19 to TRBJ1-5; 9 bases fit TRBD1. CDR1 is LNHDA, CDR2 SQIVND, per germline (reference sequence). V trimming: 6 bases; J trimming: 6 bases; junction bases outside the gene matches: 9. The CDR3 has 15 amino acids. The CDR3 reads CASSDGQGFTQPQHF. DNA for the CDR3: TGTGCCAGTAGCGACGGACAGGGGTTTACTCAGCCCCAGCATTTT.

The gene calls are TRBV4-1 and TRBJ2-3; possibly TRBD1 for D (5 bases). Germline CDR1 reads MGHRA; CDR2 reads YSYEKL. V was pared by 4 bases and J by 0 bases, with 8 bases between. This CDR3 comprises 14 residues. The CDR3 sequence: CASSPTASTDTQYF. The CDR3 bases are TGCGCCAGCAGCCCGACAGCTAGCACAGATACGCAGTATTTT.

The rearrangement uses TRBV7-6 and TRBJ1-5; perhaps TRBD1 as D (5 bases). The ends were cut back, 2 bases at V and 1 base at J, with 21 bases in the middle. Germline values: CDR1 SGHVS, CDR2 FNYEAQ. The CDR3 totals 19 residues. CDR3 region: CASSLYQSTARGSNQPQHF. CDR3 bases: TGTGCCAGCAGCTTATATCAATCAACCGCCCGGGGCAGCAATCAGCCCCAGCATTTT.

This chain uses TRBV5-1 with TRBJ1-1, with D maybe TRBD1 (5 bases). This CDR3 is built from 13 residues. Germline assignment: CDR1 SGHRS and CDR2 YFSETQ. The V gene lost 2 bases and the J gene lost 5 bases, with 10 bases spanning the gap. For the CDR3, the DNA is TGCGCCAGCAGCTTAGGCAGGGATACTGAAGCTTTCTTT. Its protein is CASSLGRDTEAFF.

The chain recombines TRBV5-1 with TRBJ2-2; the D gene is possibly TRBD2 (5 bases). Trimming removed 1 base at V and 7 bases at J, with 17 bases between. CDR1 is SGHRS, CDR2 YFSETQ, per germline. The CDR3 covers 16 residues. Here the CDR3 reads CASSLWGRGFDGELFF. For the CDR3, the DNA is TGCGCCAGCAGCTTGTGGGGTAGAGGGTTCGACGGGGAGCTGTTTTTT.

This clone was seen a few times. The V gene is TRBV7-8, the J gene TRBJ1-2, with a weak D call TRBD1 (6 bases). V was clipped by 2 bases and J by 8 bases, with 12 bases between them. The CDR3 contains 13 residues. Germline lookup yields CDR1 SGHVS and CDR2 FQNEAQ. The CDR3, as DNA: TGTGCCAGCAGCTTATCAGGGGAAGGCGGCTACACCTTC. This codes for CASSLSGEGGYTF. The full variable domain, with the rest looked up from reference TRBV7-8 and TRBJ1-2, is GAGVSQSPRYKVAKRGQDVALRCDPISGHVSLFWYQQALGQGPEFLTYFQNEAQLDKSGLPSDRFFAERPEGSVSTLKIQRTQQEDSAVYLCASSLSGEGGYTFGSGTRLTVV.